This is a list of T cell receptor beta chains from one sample in a study of blood T cells in healthy people across ages. Using its own MiXCR run on the 5' RACE reads, TCRdb lists one record per CDR3 protein. The data show around 1,900,000 distinct CDR3 sequences, with 35% to 50% seen just once and 20% to 25% held by the top ten. Material for sequencing was blood. The receptors derive from a human donor in good health. Both conserved end residues are part of each CDR3. The D gene is left open where the match is weak. Not all rows give a size; the values are once, few, many and, for expanded clones, a class.

abundance	d_gene	v_gene	j_gene	CDR3nt	CDR3aa
few	TRBD1	TRBV28	TRBJ2-5	TGTGCCAGCAGTTTACGGGGACAGGGAGGAGAGACCCAGTACTTC	CASSLRGQGGETQYF
few	.	TRBV12-3/TRBV12-4	TRBJ1-5	TGTGCCAGCAGTTTAGCATTGAGCGGGGCGGGGCGGGAGCCCCAGCATTTT	CASSLALSGAGREPQHF
once	TRBD1	TRBV20-1	TRBJ1-2	TGCAGTGCTAGAGATTGGTTGGGGACAGGGGAGGGCTATGGCTACACCTTC	CSARDWLGTGEGYGYTF
.	.	TRBV20-1	TRBJ1-1	TGCAGTGCTAGATCGGACCTACATCCTGAAGCTTTCTTT	CSARSDLHPEAFF
.	.	TRBV10-3	TRBJ1-5	TGTGCCATCAGTCCGACGGAGGGGCAGCCCCAGCATTTT	CAISPTEGQPQHF
.	TRBD1	TRBV27	TRBJ2-3	TGTGCCAGCAACCTTGGGACAGCTGGAAGTTTGGATACGCAGTATTTT	CASNLGTAGSLDTQYF
.	TRBD2	TRBV12-3/TRBV12-4	TRBJ2-3	TGTGCCAGCAGCCCGAGGGAGGGACCCCCACAAGATACGCAGTATTTT	CASSPREGPPQDTQYF
.	.	TRBV4-3	TRBJ1-1	TGCGCCAGCAGCCAAGATACCAGGGCGGTTGAAGCTTTCTTT	CASSQDTRAVEAFF
few	.	TRBV7-9	TRBJ2-4	TGTGCCAGCAGCTTAGCGCTGGGCATTCAGTACTTC	CASSLALGIQYF
.	.	TRBV14	TRBJ2-1	TGTGCCAGCAGCCAAGATCCTTTGGCGGGGAGCTCCTACAATGAGCAGTTCTTC	CASSQDPLAGSSYNEQFF
.	TRBD2	TRBV4-1	TRBJ2-1	TGCGCCAGCAGCCTCCTGGGACTAGCGGATTGCAATGAGCAGTTCTTC	CASSLLGLADCNEQFF
.	TRBD1	TRBV9	TRBJ1-2	TGTGCCAGCAGCGCCCGAGACAGGGATATCAATGGCTACACCTTC	CASSARDRDINGYTF
many	.	TRBV5-6	TRBJ2-1	TGTGCCAGCAGCTTGGGTTGGCTAGCTAGAGATGAGCAGTTCTTC	CASSLGWLARDEQFF
few	.	TRBV20-1	TRBJ1-4	TGCAGTGCTAGAGGAAGGGCAACTAATGAAAAACTGTTTTTT	CSARGRATNEKLFF
.	.	TRBV7-8	TRBJ1-1	TGTGCCAGCAGCCCTGGGACCTCCAAGACGGGAGCTTTCTTT	CASSPGTSKTGAFF
.	.	TRBV25-1	TRBJ2-3	TGTGCCAGCAGTGATGACGGGGGCACAGATACGCAGTATTTT	CASSDDGGTDTQYF
few	TRBD1	TRBV5-1	TRBJ2-6	TGCGCCAGCAGCTTCGGGACAGGGGGAACGTTCTCTGGGGCCAACGTCCTGACTTTC	CASSFGTGGTFSGANVLTF
.	TRBD1	TRBV6-5	TRBJ2-7	TGTGCCAGCAGTGCTGGACAGGTAAAAGGCGAGCAGTACTTC	CASSAGQVKGEQYF
few	TRBD1	TRBV10-3	TRBJ1-1	TGTGCCATCAGTGAGGGGGACAGGGGGGGAAACACTGAAGCTTTCTTT	CAISEGDRGGNTEAFF
.	TRBD2	TRBV9	TRBJ2-3	TGTGCCAGCAGCGTAGCCCCGTCCGGGGGGAGGACAGATACGCAGTATTTT	CASSVAPSGGRTDTQYF
few	TRBD1	TRBV10-3	TRBJ2-1	TGTGCCATCAGTGATGTACAGGGGGCTAATGAGCAGTTCTTC	CAISDVQGANEQFF
.	.	TRBV7-9	TRBJ2-7	TGTGCCAGCAGCTTAGATTTCGGCGGTGCAAGCTCCTACGAGCAGTACTTC	CASSLDFGGASSYEQYF
.	.	TRBV21-1	TRBJ1-2	TGTGCCAGCAGCCCTCGGGGTATGACCCCAATCGGCTACACCTTC	CASSPRGMTPIGYTF
many	.	TRBV9	TRBJ1-4	TGTGCCAGCAGCGTAGGAGGCGGTGAAAAACTGTTTTTT	CASSVGGGEKLFF
.	TRBD2	TRBV7-9	TRBJ2-1	TGTGCCAGCAGCCACGAATTAGCGGGGGTAGGTGAGCAGTTCTTC	CASSHELAGVGEQFF
many	.	TRBV7-9	TRBJ2-1	TGTGCCAGCAGCTTGGTAGGGGTTGAGCAGTTCTTC	CASSLVGVEQFF
.	TRBD1	TRBV27	TRBJ2-1	TGTGCCAGCAGCCGGGGGGACAGGGTGGATGAGCAGTTCTTC	CASSRGDRVDEQFF
few	.	TRBV20-1	TRBJ1-2	TGCAGTGCTAGTCCCCCAGGGTTCTCTCGAGAAAACTATGGCTACACCTTC	CSASPPGFSRENYGYTF
few	.	TRBV11-2	TRBJ2-3	TGTGCCAGCAGCACTGGACCTCGCACAGATACGCAGTATTTT	CASSTGPRTDTQYF
few	.	TRBV7-9	TRBJ2-2	TGTGCCAGCAGCCCGCGCATGGGGGAAGACACCGGGGAGCTGTTTTTT	CASSPRMGEDTGELFF
.	TRBD1	TRBV20-1	TRBJ2-1	TGCAGTGCCACTAAACAGGGGTGGGACAATGAGCAGTTCTTC	CSATKQGWDNEQFF
.	.	TRBV5-4	TRBJ2-5	TGTGCCAGCAGCACCCCCACCGGGGACCAAGAGACCCAGTACTTC	CASSTPTGDQETQYF
few	.	TRBV29-1	TRBJ2-7	TGCAGCGTTAAAGGGCTGAGGTACGAGCAGTACTTC	CSVKGLRYEQYF
.	.	TRBV27	TRBJ1-1	TGTGCCAGCAGTTTGGATGTGAACACTGAAACTTTCTTT	CASSLDVNTETFF
.	.	TRBV6-2/TRBV6-3	TRBJ1-5	TGTGCCAGCAGTTACGAGTATTCAAATCAGCCCCAGCATTTT	CASSYEYSNQPQHF
.	.	TRBV6-6	TRBJ1-5	TGTGCCAGCAGTTACTCTTCGGCTCAGCCCCAGCATTTT	CASSYSSAQPQHF
.	.	TRBV19	TRBJ1-1	TGTGCCAGTAAAGGGGTCCTTCTTCCAGTCAACACTGAAGCTTTCTTT	CASKGVLLPVNTEAFF
.	TRBD1	TRBV29-1	TRBJ1-2	TGCAGCGTTATGACAGGGCATAACTATGGCTACACCTTC	CSVMTGHNYGYTF
few	.	TRBV5-1	TRBJ2-3	TGCGCCAGCAGCTCAGGGACGCCCAGAGATACGCAGTATTTT	CASSSGTPRDTQYF
few	.	TRBV7-2	TRBJ1-6	TGTGCCAGCAGCTTATCTGAAGGAGCCCTCCACTTT	CASSLSEGALHF
.	TRBD1	TRBV5-1	TRBJ2-2	TGCGCCAGCAGTAGTCCGGAGTTTTTGGGTTCCGGGACAGCCGCCTTATGGGGCACCGGGGAGCTGTTTTTT	CASSSPEFLGSGTAALWGTGELFF
few	TRBD2	TRBV5-1	TRBJ2-4	TGCGCCAGCAGCTTGGCCCTAGCGGGGGGCCCCCCCAAGCAGTACTTC	CASSLALAGGPPKQYF
.	TRBD1	TRBV3-1	TRBJ1-1	TGTGCCAGCAGCCAAGACCCCGGGACAGTATACTCTGAAGCTTTCTTT	CASSQDPGTVYSEAFF
few	TRBD2	TRBV7-2	TRBJ2-1	TGTGCCAGCAGCTTTAGCGGGGGGGAAGATGAGCAGTTCTTC	CASSFSGGEDEQFF
few	TRBD2	TRBV7-2	TRBJ2-3	TGTGCCAGCAGCTTAGGAGCGGGGGGGCAGGATACGCAGTATTTT	CASSLGAGGQDTQYF